The 12 T cell receptor beta chains below come from one sample, sequenced in a study of post-analysis software for immune sequencing data. Study observations and caveats: Five or six TRBV segments were significantly more frequent in patients than in controls. TRBV5-6, TRBV5-1 and TRBV20-1 were among these segments.

Their antigens are not known. Libraries were made from TCR beta cDNA, and they carried unique molecular identifiers. TCRdb redid the calling of the PCR reads with MiXCR, one entry per CDR3 protein. Of around 260,000 distinct CDR3 sequences in the sample, 36% were seen once. Sequenced: blood. Receptors originate from a girl aged 5 to 17 with multiple sclerosis.

This clonotype was recorded at least ten times. V usage is TRBV7-9 and J usage is TRBJ2-3, with a possible D match to TRBD2 (5 bases). CDR3 length equals 15 residues. The germline V and J ends were trimmed by 3 bases and 3 bases, with 13 bases remaining between them. Germline V gene sequence: CDR1 SEHNR, CDR2 FQNEAQ (reference sequence). CDR3 nucleotide sequence: TGTGCCAGCAGCTTCGGCGCCGCGGGTACAGATACGCAGTATTTT. Translation: CASSFGAAGTDTQYF.

This clonotype was counted at least ten times. V and J are TRBV29-1 and TRBJ2-5; D ambiguous. V gave up 2 bases and J gave up 5 bases, with 3 bases separating them. Germline values: CDR1 SQVTM, CDR2 ANQGSEA. The CDR3 is made up of 10 amino acids. The CDR3 DNA follows: TGCAGCGTTGAAATCGAGACCCAGTACTTC. This sequence encodes CSVEIETQYF.

The CDR3 DNA sequence: TGTGCCAGCAGCTTTCTCCCCGAGGTCGCGAACACCGGGGAGCTGTTTTTT. Translated, it gives CASSFLPEVANTGELFF. The J gene is TRBJ2-2, the V gene TRBV7-9; D remains ambiguous. The CDR3 spans 17 residues. Between the trimmed V and J ends, which lost 3 bases and 0 bases, there was a span of 14 bases. Looked up from germline, CDR1 is SEHNR and CDR2 is FQNEAQ (reference sequence).

Only a few counts were recorded for this clonotype. The chain has TRBV6-1 and TRBJ2-5; TRBD2 is a possible D gene (5 bases). The CDR3 is 13 residues long. CDR1 and CDR2 (germline): MNHNS, SASEGT. The V and J ends lost 7 bases and 11 bases respectively, with 20 bases between them. Here the CDR3 reads CASNGISGNEQYF. CDR3 in DNA: TGTGCCAGCAACGGGATCTCAGGCAATGAGCAGTACTTC.

As concerns this clonotype: A much more abundant neighbour one base away suggests this may be a read error. The chain joins TRBV5-5 to TRBJ2-7, with 7 bases identical to TRBD2. CDR3 length equals 15 residues. Germline V CDR1 and CDR2: SGHKS, YYEKEE (reference sequence). The CDR3 loop reads CASSQTSASSYEQHF. The CDR3 nucleotides are TGTGCCAGCAGCCAAACTAGCGCGAGCTCCTACGAGCAGCACTTC. Variable domain in full (rest from reference TRBV5-5 and TRBJ2-7): DAGVTQSPTHLIKTRGQQVTLRCSPISGHKSVSWYQQVLGQGPQFIFQYYEKEERGRGNFPDRFSARQFPNYSSELNVNALLLGDSALYLCASSQTSASSYEQHFGPGTRLTVT.

This clonotype was counted many times. This chain joins TRBV12-3 or TRBV12-4 and TRBJ2-1, with 8 bases identical to TRBD1. The CDR3 loop spans 18 amino acids. J was trimmed by 1 base and V by 5 bases; bases with no gene match: 13. DNA for the CDR3: TGTGCCAGCAGTCAGACAGGGGACCCCAAGGTGTCCTACAATGAGCAGTTCTTC. Encoded protein: CASSQTGDPKVSYNEQFF.

This clonotype was detected ten times or more. J is TRBJ2-5 and V is TRBV4-1; no clear D. The germline V gene encodes CDR1 MGHRA and CDR2 YSYEKL. This CDR3 is built from 14 residues. V shed 1 base and J shed 2 bases, with 8 bases lying between them. The DNA for the CDR3 is TGCGCCAGCAGCCAAGCAGCCTTACAAGAGACCCAGTACTTC. Encoded protein: CASSQAALQETQYF.

This clonotype has only a few counts. The chain uses TRBV5-1 and TRBJ1-5; TRBD1 aligns across 7 bases. The trim removed 4 bases at V and 1 base at J, leaving 5 bases unmatched. The CDR3 totals 15 residues. In germline, CDR1 is SGHRS, CDR2 YFSETQ. CDR3: CASSPGQTSNQPQHF. DNA of the CDR3: TGCGCCAGCAGCCCGGGACAGACGAGCAATCAGCCCCAGCATTTT. The full variable domain, in which reference TRBV5-1 and TRBJ1-5 provide the parts outside the CDR3, is KAGVTQTPRYLIKTRGQQVTLSCSPISGHRSVSWYQQTPGQGLQFLFEYFSETQRNKGNFPGRFSGRQFSNSRSEMNVSTLELGDSALYLCASSPGQTSNQPQHFGDGTRLSIL.

This clonotype was counted many times. The chain has TRBV14 and TRBJ2-5; no clear D gene. Trimming removed 3 bases from V and 2 bases from J, with 7 bases in between. Germline-derived CDR1 and CDR2 are SGHDN and FVKESK. There are 13 residues in the CDR3. The CDR3 nucleotides read TGTGCCAGCAGCCAGGTGGGGCAAGAGACCCAGTACTTC. Encoded protein: CASSQVGQETQYF.

The V and J genes are TRBV10-3 and TRBJ1-1; maybe TRBD1 (6 bases). The germline V gene has CDR1 ENHRY and CDR2 SYGVKD. Trimming took 8 bases from V and 8 from J, leaving 15 bases between them. The CDR3 runs 12 residues. CDR3 sequence: CAIGRDNPEAFF. CDR3 in DNA: TGTGCCATCGGCAGGGACAACCCCGAAGCTTTCTTT.

The genes are TRBV10-2 and TRBJ2-1, with 9 bases fitting TRBD2. CDR1 and CDR2 from the germline V gene are WSHSY and SAAADI. Losses at the gene ends were 2 bases for V and 8 bases for J; bases not matched to a gene: 10. The CDR3 totals 16 residues. CDR3 nucleotides: TGCGCCAGCAGTGAGCCGCGGGGGGGTCCTTCGGATGAGCAGTTCTTC. Amino acid sequence: CASSEPRGGPSDEQFF.

Ten or more counts support this clonotype. The chain joins TRBV2 to TRBJ2-3; no clear D gene. CDR1 is SNHLY, CDR2 FYNNEI, per germline. V was shortened by 3 bases and J by 0 bases, with 10 bases between the two germline ends. The CDR3 sequence is 15 residues long. The CDR3 spells CASSDSPTSTDTQYF. The CDR3 nucleotides read TGTGCCAGCAGTGACTCCCCAACTAGCACAGATACGCAGTATTTT.